Below, 5 T cell receptor beta chains from the same sample are listed, as sequenced in a study of shared clonotypes between healthy human individuals. The data were produced by immunoSEQ multiplex PCR, yet TCRdb's version contains in-frame clones alone and is incomplete. The profile covers approximately 1,500,000 clones, with roughly 97% appearing a single time and approximately 1.1% taken by the ten largest. Specimen: naive CD4+ T cells sorted from blood. Subset given: CD45RA+ positively selected. The receptor source for this set is a man aged 25 to 40 in good health.

V and J are TRBV19 and TRBJ1-4, with D possibly TRBD1 on 6 matching bases. The germline V and J ends were trimmed by 5 bases and 7 bases, with 17 bases remaining between them. This CDR3 comprises 15 residues. CDR1 is LNHDA and CDR2 is SQIVND in the germline V gene (reference sequence). The CDR3 nucleotides read TGTGCCAGTAGTGGCTACAGGGTTAGGTCTGAAAAACTGTTTTTT. Amino acids: CASSGYRVRSEKLFF.

V is TRBV28 and J is TRBJ1-2, with a tentative D call TRBD1 (5 bases). Germline V gene sequence: CDR1 MDHEN, CDR2 SYDVKM. This CDR3 has 13 residues. V was trimmed by 7 bases and J by 3 bases, leaving 12 bases between them. This CDR3 reads CASNQGVDYGYTF. CDR3 coding DNA: TGTGCCAGCAATCAGGGAGTCGACTATGGCTACACCTTC.

This chain links TRBV21-1 with TRBJ2-2. TRBV21-1 is a documented pseudogene. CDR3 length: 14 amino acids. CDR3 DNA: TGTGCCAGCAGCCCCCCCCTGGGTGGCGGGGAGCTGTTTTTT. Translating it yields CASSPPLGGGELFF.

The genes are TRBV7-8 and TRBJ2-7; possibly TRBD1 for D (5 bases). CDR1 is SGHVS, CDR2 FQNEAQ, per germline. The V end was cut by 3 bases, the J end by 0 bases, with 18 bases between. The CDR3 sequence is 17 residues long. CDR3 DNA: TGTGCCAGCAGCTTGACTCAGGGATTCAAGCACTCCTACGAGCAGTACTTC. It is translated as CASSLTQGFKHSYEQYF.

This chain joins TRBV5-6 and TRBJ2-2; a weak D match, TRBD1 (6 bases). V lost 0 bases to trimming and J lost 2 bases, with 8 bases between them. Looked up from germline, CDR1 is SGHDT and CDR2 is YYEEEE. The CDR3 runs to 15 residues. The CDR3 region is CASSLVGQNTGELFF. Here the CDR3 DNA reads TGTGCCAGCAGCTTGGTGGGACAAAACACCGGGGAGCTGTTTTTT. The whole variable domain, filled in from reference TRBV5-6 and TRBJ2-2, reads DAGVTQSPTHLIKTRGQQVTLRCSPKSGHDTVSWYQQALGQGPQFIFQYYEEEERQRGNFPDRFSGHQFPNYSSELNVNALLLGDSALYLCASSLVGQNTGELFFGEGSRLTVL.